This T cell receptor beta chain was captured by sequencing in a study of blood T cell repertoires in COVID-19. Study in general: The United States, Italy and Spain were the sources of the acute and convalescent COVID-19 samples. Nucleic acid was either cDNA or gDNA, and it came from T cells, B-cell-depleted T cells, or PBMCs.

Germline V gene lookup returns CDR1 LGHDT and CDR2 YNNKEL (reference sequence). With V trimmed by 4 bases and J by 6 bases, 9 bases remained unmatched. The CDR3 totals 17 residues. Libraries were prepared by immunoSEQ multiplex PCR; TCRdb keeps only in-frame clonotypes and omits some of them. In the table there are some 100,000 clones, roughly 80% of which are singletons. This sequence originates from a human donor in a cohort sampled during active COVID-19. The chain recombines TRBV3-1 (or the pseudogene TRBV3-2) with TRBJ2-1; TRBD2 agrees at 13 bases. Sequencing was carried out using peripheral blood. Written as DNA, the CDR3 is TGTGCCAGCAGCCGAAATTCCGGGACTAGCGGGGTCAATGAGCAGTTCTTC. It encodes CASSRNSGTSGVNEQFF.